This entry is about one TCR beta chain. No antigen is known for it. The data stem from a study of spatial heterogeneity in lung cancer. Broader study findings: Tumors with more nonsynonymous mutations had more expanded intratumoral alpha and beta TCRs.

V lost 2 bases, J lost 9 bases, and 7 bases lay in between. The CDR3 contains 12 residues. The germline V gene has CDR1 KGHDR and CDR2 SFDVKD. Time point denoted: sample taken at primary tumor resection. TCRdb independently ran MiXCR on the 5' RACE reads; one entry per CDR3 protein. The data contain a few thousand distinct CDR3 sequences, approximately 10% of them singletons. The material sequenced was lung tumor tissue, taken at surgery. The chain joins TRBV24-1 to TRBJ2-4, with D hard to call. The sequence was collected from a female donor with early-stage non-small cell lung cancer. CDR3 sequence (DNA): TGTGCCACCAGTGATTACGGAGTCATTCAGTACTTC. As protein: CATSDYGVIQYF.